This is a list of T cell receptor beta chains from one sample in a study of CD8 T cells in Susac syndrome. TCRdb reprocessed the immunoSEQ multiplex PCR reads with MiXCR, giving one entry per CDR3 protein. The profile covers under 300,000 distinct CDR3 sequences, with 95% to 97% appearing a single time and approximately 0.094% taken by the ten largest. Sequenced material: CD4+ T cells from PBMCs. These receptor sequences come from a human donor with Susac syndrome. CDR3s leave out the opening cysteine and the closing phenylalanine or tryptophan.

j_call v_call cdr3_aa
TRBJ2-7 TRBV20-1 SALPGGSYEQY
TRBJ1-4 TRBV30 AWSVRRVREKLF
TRBJ1-1 TRBV29-1 CGAGAMNTEAF
TRBJ2-1 TRBV6-2/TRBV6-3 ASSYWGTADEQF
TRBJ2-1 TRBV19 ASRRLAGGGYNEQF
TRBJ1-1 TRBV6-5 ASSRGRDTEAF
TRBJ2-1 TRBV5-1 ASSVLPVSSYNEQF
TRBJ2-2 TRBV7-3 ASIIPTSGENTGELF
TRBJ1-1 TRBV18 ASSLELTEAF
TRBJ1-2 TRBV6-5 ASSSFYRRNYGYT
TRBJ2-2 TRBV1 TSSLEVAGELF
TRBJ1-1 TRBV7-9 ASSWDEAGEAF
TRBJ2-7 TRBV12-3/TRBV12-4 ASSLLGPHEQY
TRBJ1-1 TRBV30 AWKGTTTEAF
TRBJ2-7 TRBV13 ASSIIFDEQY
TRBJ1-2 TRBV20-1 SAGRQGTGYT
TRBJ2-1 TRBV20-1 SPYRGPSYNEQF
TRBJ1-1 TRBV3-1 ASSRPEGANTEAF
TRBJ1-5 TRBV2 ASNQDSNQPQH
TRBJ1-5 TRBV18 ASSPAGVNQPQH
TRBJ2-7 TRBV20-1 SASGTQNYEQY
TRBJ2-7 TRBV12-5 ASGLTDGTGGYEQY
TRBJ2-1 TRBV12-3/TRBV12-4 ASSKGDRYNEQF
TRBJ2-1 TRBV9 ASSVAAGLAPGNEQF
TRBJ2-1 TRBV3-1 ASSQDGTIRGNEQF
TRBJ2-7 TRBV9 ASSVGPSSYEQY
TRBJ2-7 TRBV30 AWSVRLAGAENEQY
TRBJ1-2 TRBV10-3 AVRVDGGYT
TRBJ2-7 TRBV30 AWSVSLTSGRAGEQY